This T cell receptor beta chain is from a study of CD8 T cells in Susac syndrome. Findings and caveats of the study: An acknowledgment was made by the study that its TCR sequencing and HLA analysis involved relatively few individuals.

The CDR3 covers 16 residues. V gave up 4 bases and J gave up 0 bases, with 13 bases separating them. Looked up from germline, CDR1 is MDHEN and CDR2 is SYDVKM. When the RNA was reverse transcribed, random hexamers were used with an input of roughly 0.45 to 1 ug. The authors amplified TCR beta CDR3 across 54 Vbeta and 13 Jbeta using immunoSEQ multiplex PCR. MiXCR was run by TCRdb on the immunoSEQ multiplex PCR reads, yielding one entry per CDR3 protein. The sample consists of about 210,000 distinct CDR3 sequences, about 95% of them appearing once. About this clonotype itself: The antigen is undetermined.

The study sequenced TCR beta in blood CD8+ and CD4+ T cells. FACS enriched CD8+ TEMRA cells, while bulk CD8+ and CD4+ were negatively isolated. V and J are TRBV28 and TRBJ2-1; either TRBD1 or TRBD2 may fit D (6 bases each). The TCR comes from a human donor with multiple sclerosis. The sequencing input was CD4+ T cells from PBMCs. The CDR3 coding sequence is TGTGCCAGCAGTTCCTCGGGGGCAAACTCCTACAATGAGCAGTTCTTC. Protein: CASSSSGANSYNEQFF.